The rows below give T cell receptor beta chains drawn from one sample of a study of blood T cell repertoires in COVID-19. The protocol was immunoSEQ multiplex PCR, while the TCRdb copy is restricted to in-frame clones and leaves out a portion. This sample has just over 650,000 clones, with more than 80% found just once. The material sequenced was peripheral blood. The receptor source for this set is a young woman with acute or convalescent COVID-19. Both conserved end residues are part of each CDR3. A D gene is named only where the DNA matches it firmly. The size field is filled for only some rows; it gives once, few, many or a size class.

j_call d_call cdr3_length clone_size v_call cdr3_aa cdr3_nt
TRBJ1-4 - 16 once TRBV4-1 CASSQGNRVTNEKLFF TGCGCCAGCAGCCAGGGAAACAGGGTGACTAATGAAAAACTGTTTTTT
TRBJ2-1 TRBD2 15 - TRBV7-2 CASSLEASGGDEQFF TGTGCCAGCAGCTTAGAGGCTAGCGGGGGAGATGAGCAGTTCTTC
TRBJ1-1 - 13 - TRBV10-3 CAINGGMNTEAFF TGTGCCATCAACGGCGGCATGAACACTGAAGCTTTCTTT
TRBJ2-3 TRBD2 16 - TRBV7-2 CASSSGLAGNTDTQYF TGTGCCAGCAGCTCCGGACTAGCGGGAAACACAGATACGCAGTATTTT
TRBJ2-7 TRBD1 15 - TRBV5-1 CASSGLGTGGDEQYF TGCGCCAGCAGCGGCCTCGGGACAGGGGGTGACGAGCAGTACTTC
TRBJ1-1 - 13 - TRBV18 CASSPLRNTEAFF TGTGCCAGCTCACCACTCAGGAACACTGAAGCTTTCTTT
TRBJ2-1 TRBD2 17 - TRBV7-2 CASSLHVLAGGYNEQFF TGTGCCAGCAGCCTCCACGTCCTAGCGGGGGGATACAATGAGCAGTTCTTC
TRBJ2-1 - 13 - TRBV7-3 CASSPVQNNEQFF TGTGCCAGCAGCCCAGTCCAGAACAATGAGCAGTTCTTC
TRBJ1-1 - 13 - TRBV25-1 CASSVPFGAEAFF TGTGCCAGCAGTGTCCCCTTCGGGGCTGAAGCTTTCTTT
TRBJ1-1 TRBD1 14 - TRBV29-1 CSARTGGVNTEAFF TGCAGCGCAAGAACAGGGGGGGTAAACACTGAAGCTTTCTTT
TRBJ2-6 - 16 - TRBV7-6 CASSFPGNSGANVLTF TGTGCCAGCAGCTTCCCCGGGAACTCTGGGGCCAACGTCCTGACTTTC
TRBJ1-6 - 15 - TRBV27 CASSSQGQFRSPLHF TGTGCCAGCAGTTCCCAAGGACAGTTTCGTTCACCCCTCCACTTT
TRBJ2-7 TRBD1 13 - TRBV11-3 CASSLGTGGEQYF TGTGCCAGCAGCTTAGGGACAGGGGGTGAGCAGTACTTC
TRBJ1-1 - 12 - TRBV27 CASSERGTEAFF TGTGCCAGCAGCGAACGGGGAACTGAAGCTTTCTTT
TRBJ1-2 TRBD1 18 - TRBV7-9 CASSSSRTGFGLDYGYTF TGTGCCAGCAGCTCCTCCAGGACAGGTTTCGGGTTGGACTATGGCTACACCTTC
TRBJ1-4 - 14 - TRBV18 CASSLTGSNEKLFF TGTGCCAGCTCGCTGACAGGATCGAATGAAAAACTGTTTTTT
TRBJ1-3 - 15 - TRBV5-4 CASSLGGTSGNTIYF TGTGCCAGCAGCTTGGGAGGGACATCTGGAAACACCATATATTTT
TRBJ1-2 - 17 - TRBV5-4 CASSLFSAGISNYGYTF TGTGCCAGCAGCTTATTTAGTGCGGGGATCTCTAACTATGGCTACACCTTC
TRBJ2-7 TRBD2 14 - TRBV30 CAWSLAGRAYEQYF TGTGCCTGGAGCCTCGCGGGGAGGGCCTACGAGCAGTACTTC
TRBJ1-1 - 16 - TRBV10-3 CAISESSAARGTEAFF TGTGCCATCAGTGAGTCCTCAGCGGCTCGGGGGACTGAAGCTTTCTTT
TRBJ2-7 TRBD1 14 - TRBV5-1 CASSLAQGRSEQYF TGCGCCAGCAGCTTGGCACAGGGGAGATCCGAGCAGTACTTC
TRBJ1-1 - 12 - TRBV3-1/TRBV3-2 CASSPRGTEAFF TGTGCCAGCAGCCCCAGGGGTACTGAAGCTTTCTTT
TRBJ2-1 TRBD2 13 - TRBV6-5 CASSYSGGYEQFF TGTGCCAGCAGTTACTCGGGGGGGTATGAGCAGTTCTTC
TRBJ1-6 TRBD1 14 - TRBV5-4 CASSQDRGNSPLHF TGTGCCAGCAGCCAAGACAGGGGGAATTCACCCCTCCACTTT
TRBJ1-4 - 12 - TRBV30 CAWTRGGEKLFF TGTGCCTGGACGAGAGGGGGTGAAAAACTGTTTTTT
TRBJ1-6 TRBD1 16 - TRBV10-3 CAISESQDRVGSPLHF TGTGCCATCAGTGAGTCCCAGGACAGGGTGGGCTCACCCCTCCACTTT
TRBJ1-2 TRBD1 15 - TRBV3-1/TRBV3-2 CASSQGPTGAYGYTF TGTGCCAGCAGCCAAGGGCCTACAGGGGCCTATGGCTACACCTTC
TRBJ2-2 - 14 - TRBV20-1 CSASFSEGSGELFF TGCAGTGCTAGTTTTAGTGAGGGTTCCGGGGAGCTGTTTTTT
TRBJ1-2 - 14 - TRBV5-1 CASSGPLPGGGYTF TGCGCCAGCAGCGGGCCCCTCCCCGGGGGTGGCTACACCTTC
TRBJ1-1 TRBD1 15 - TRBV29-1 CSVRQGGGMNTEAFF TGCAGCGTTAGACAGGGTGGAGGGATGAACACTGAAGCTTTCTTT
TRBJ2-3 - 15 - TRBV24-1 CATSDSRSRTDTQYF TGTGCCACCAGTGATTCTCGGTCCCGCACAGATACGCAGTATTTT
TRBJ2-7 TRBD1 17 - TRBV5-3 CARSLGLPEGAPYEQYF TGTGCCAGAAGCTTGGGCCTACCCGAGGGGGCACCCTACGAGCAGTACTTC
TRBJ1-6 - 13 - TRBV9 CASSVTYNSPLHF TGTGCCAGCAGCGTAACTTATAATTCACCCCTCCACTTT
TRBJ2-4 - 18 - TRBV6-1 CASSELPSGRIAKNIQYF TGTGCCAGCAGTGAATTGCCCTCAGGCCGGATAGCCAAAAACATTCAGTACTTC
TRBJ2-7 TRBD1 14 few TRBV29-1 CSVVGTGGFYEQYF TGCAGCGTTGTCGGGACAGGGGGTTTCTACGAGCAGTACTTC
TRBJ1-2 TRBD1 14 - TRBV11-2 CASSRGTGNYGYTF TGTGCCAGCAGCCGTGGGACAGGGAACTATGGCTACACCTTC
TRBJ2-1 - 13 - TRBV6-4 CASSESGINEQFF TGTGCCAGCAGTGAATCAGGAATCAATGAGCAGTTCTTC